Shown below are 8 T cell receptor beta chains from a single sample sequenced in a study of post-analysis software for immune sequencing data. TCR beta libraries were prepared from cDNA with unique molecular identifiers. Each CDR3 protein is one row after TCRdb ran MiXCR on the PCR reads. The sample has about 540,000 distinct CDR3 sequences; approximately 31% are singletons. Which antigens these TCRs recognize remains unknown. General observations from the study: Among about 5 TRBV segments more frequent in patients than controls were TRBV5-6, TRBV5-1 and TRBV20-1.

Sequenced material: blood. The source of these receptors is a girl aged 2 to 17 with multiple sclerosis.

The chain uses TRBV20-1 and TRBJ2-1, with TRBD2 matching 7 bases. Per germline, CDR1 DFQATT and CDR2 SNEGSKA (reference sequence). The CDR3 totals 16 residues. After removal of 6 bases from V and 6 bases from J, the junction contained 17 bases not matched to a gene. The CDR3 nucleotides are TGCAGTGCGGACCCTTCTTTTGCGGGGGTCTTCAATGAGCAGTTCTTC. Residues: CSADPSFAGVFNEQFF.

CDR3 residues: CSAPSSSYNEQFF. The CDR3 coding sequence is TGCAGTGCCCCCTCGAGCTCCTACAATGAGCAGTTCTTC. The genes are TRBV20-1 and TRBJ2-1; D call uncertain. Trimming took off 6 bases at V and 0 bases at J, with 9 bases between the two ends. Germline CDR1 DFQATT, CDR2 SNEGSKA (reference sequence). This CDR3 is 13 amino acids long.

This clonotype was counted many times. The chain employs TRBV10-3 and TRBJ2-3; 9 nucleotides agree with TRBD1. The CDR3 is 15 residues long. V was pared by 4 bases and J by 0 bases, with 2 bases of the junction left unmatched. Germline values: CDR1 ENHRY, CDR2 SYGVKD. The CDR3 coding sequence is TGTGCCATCAGTGGACAGGGGGACAGCACAGATACGCAGTATTTT. Protein sequence: CAISGQGDSTDTQYF.

The rearrangement uses TRBV11-2 and TRBJ2-6; 9 positions agree with TRBD1. Germline values: CDR1 SGHAT, CDR2 FQNNGV. J gave up 1 base and V 6 bases, and 13 bases lay outside the gene matches. CDR3 size: 19 residues. The CDR3 DNA reads TGTGCCAGCAGATTTAGACCGGGACAGGGTTTTTCTGGGGCCAACGTCCTGACTTTC. It yields the protein CASRFRPGQGFSGANVLTF.

This sequence joins TRBV5-5 and TRBJ2-1; D ambiguous. The CDR3 length is 13 residues. Germline V gene sequence: CDR1 SGHKS, CDR2 YYEKEE (reference sequence). V lost 4 bases, J lost 6 bases, and 11 bases lay in between. Here the CDR3 DNA reads TGTGCCAGCAGCCGACCCCCTCCCAATGAGCAGTTCTTC. Amino acid sequence: CASSRPPPNEQFF.

The V call is TRBV7-6, the J call TRBJ1-5, with 7 bases that match TRBD1. CDR3 length equals 15 residues. The trim removed 1 base at V and 6 bases at J, leaving 6 bases unmatched. Germline V gives CDR1 SGHVS, CDR2 FNYEAQ. The CDR3 DNA sequence: TGTGCCAGCAGCTTAGGTGCAGGGGGGTTTCAGCCCCAGCATTTT. Protein: CASSLGAGGFQPQHF.

The V and J genes are TRBV6-5 and TRBJ1-2, with 12 bases identical to TRBD1. The CDR3 has 14 amino acids. V was clipped by 7 bases and J by 7 bases; unmatched bases: 7. Germline V lookup: CDR1 MNHEY, CDR2 SVGAGI. The CDR3 coding sequence is TGTGCCAGCAACATGGGACAGGGGGCAGGTGGCTACACCTTC. Translating it yields CASNMGQGAGGYTF.

In DNA form, the CDR3 reads TGTGCCAGCAGCCCTAACTCAGGGGAGACCCAGTACTTC. This codes for CASSPNSGETQYF. The chain employs TRBV11-3 and TRBJ2-5; possibly TRBD1 for D (5 bases). The CDR3 has 13 amino acids. CDR1 and CDR2 from the germline V gene are SGHNT and YENEEA. Trimming removed 5 bases from V and 5 bases from J, with 12 bases in between.